The 6 T cell receptor beta chains below come from one sample, sequenced in a study of Tregs in tolerant kidney transplant recipients (dated by TCRdb to the late 2010s). Library method: the immunoSEQ multiplex PCR assay. Drawn from immuneACCESS, this table holds only the in-frame rearrangements with V and J called that TCRdb kept. Clones are partly lost; checked studies trace under half to an unresolved V gene and leave the rest unexplained. The table for this sample lists tens of thousands of clones; roughly 89% of them were counted only once. The ten top clones hold 0.55% to 0.75% of the sample. The sequenced sample was Tregs from blood. The source of these receptors is a human donor in good health.

This clone was observed a single time. The V and J genes are TRBV4-1 and TRBJ2-7; TRBD2 is a possible D gene (5 bases). The CDR3 length is 13 residues. Per the germline V gene, CDR1 is MGHRA and CDR2 is YSYEKL. Trimming took off 2 bases at V and 6 bases at J, with 11 bases between the two ends. The CDR3 DNA reads as TGCGCCAGCAGCCAACCGTGGGCGGGCGAGCAGTACTTC. Its protein is CASSQPWAGEQYF.

The CDR3 loop is CASSSSLVGLAGGEQFF. In DNA form, the CDR3 reads TGTGCCAGCAGCTCAAGCCTGGTTGGTCTAGCGGGAGGTGAGCAGTTCTTC. V is TRBV5-4 and J is TRBJ2-1, with 11 bases that match TRBD2. The germline gives CDR1 SGHNT, CDR2 YYREEE (reference sequence). The V and J ends lost 3 bases and 9 bases, in that order; junction bases with no gene match: 14. This CDR3 is built from 17 residues. The full variable domain, with the rest looked up from reference TRBV5-4 and TRBJ2-1, is ETGVTQSPTHLIKTRGQQVTLRCSSQSGHNTVSWYQQALGQGPQFIFQYYREEENGRGNFPPRFSGLQFPNYSSELNVNALELDDSALYLCASSSSLVGLAGGEQFFGPGTRLTVL.

A single count supports this clone. The CDR3 coding sequence is TGTGCCAGCAGTGTAGGACAGCGATATGGCTACACCTTC. Amino acids: CASSVGQRYGYTF. The chain is built from TRBV6-6 and TRBJ1-2; possible D gene TRBD1, 6 bases. Germline-derived CDR1 and CDR2 are MNHNY and SVGAGI (reference sequence). The CDR3 is made up of 13 amino acids. Trimming left V 5 bases short and J 5 bases short, with 12 bases between.

The V and J genes are TRBV19 and TRBJ1-2; 8 nucleotides match TRBD1. Trimming at V came to 3 bases and at J to 6 bases, leaving 9 bases not matched to a gene. The germline CDR1 and CDR2 sequences are LNHDA and SQIVND (reference sequence). The CDR3 is 15 amino acids. The CDR3 protein is CASSMGGTGVNGYTF. In DNA, the CDR3 is TGTGCCAGTAGTATGGGTGGGACAGGAGTTAATGGCTACACCTTC. The variable domain in full, completed from reference TRBV19 and TRBJ1-2, reads DGGITQSPKYLFRKEGQNVTLSCEQNLNHDAMYWYRQDPGQGLRLIYYSQIVNDFQKGDIAEGYSVSREKKESFPLTVTSAQKNPTAFYLCASSMGGTGVNGYTFGSGTRLTVV.

The V gene is TRBV19, the J gene TRBJ2-1; tentatively, D is TRBD2 (6 bases). Trimming cost V 5 bases and J 9 bases, with 32 bases left between them. Germline V gives CDR1 LNHDA, CDR2 SQIVND (reference sequence). The CDR3 covers 19 residues. In nucleotides, the CDR3 is TGTGCCAGTAGTTCCGCCGCTAGGAGGGTTTCTTCATCTTTGGCTGAGCAGTTCTTC. It encodes CASSSAARRVSSSLAEQFF.

This sequence joins TRBV19 and TRBJ2-2; 8 bases match TRBD1. With 7 bases clipped from V and 8 bases from J, the junction kept 12 bases outside the gene matches. The CDR3 totals 15 residues. Looked up from germline, CDR1 is LNHDA and CDR2 is SQIVND (reference sequence). The chain's CDR3 is CASTVVRGLSGELFF. Written as DNA, the CDR3 is TGTGCCAGTACCGTTGTCAGGGGGCTATCTGGGGAGCTGTTTTTT.